This TCR beta chain was captured in a study of Tregs in tolerant kidney transplant recipients. As to this clone: Its antigen is unknown. The sequence runs out 3 residues before the end of the CDR3; the remainder is reconstructed from the germline J gene.

The method was immunoSEQ multiplex PCR; TCRdb's version includes in-frame clones alone and lacks a portion of them. The sample table includes about 31,000 clones. Germline CDR1 and CDR2: KGHSH and LQKENI. The J segment lost 4 bases and the V segment lost 3 bases, leaving 1 base of the junction unmatched. The CDR3 totals 15 residues. Recipients received nonmyeloablative bone marrow transplants from related graft donors, with transient mixed chimerism. Regarding the study as a whole: Findings come from small patient numbers and require larger validation. This study did not directly address biological reproducibility. For some patients, primers changed over time, blocking nucleotide-level comparison.

The chain links TRBV18 to TRBJ1-4; TRBD1 matches at 11 bases. The source was CD4+ T cells from blood (PBMCs), collected 24 months after the transplant. This TCR derives from a human patient who received a combined kidney and bone marrow transplant. T cells may partly derive from the graft donor. The CDR3 spells CASSPGTGGNEKLFF. The covered CDR3 bases are TGTGCCAGCTCACCTGGGACAGGGGGTAATGAAAAA.